This T cell receptor beta chain was identified in a study of blood T cells in healthy people across ages. Study-wide points: Donor CMV infection status was unknown, possibly confounding age-related changes in expanded clonotypes. While age rose, TCR beta diversity per million T cells dropped in a roughly linear way.

About this clonotype: What it binds is unknown.

The use of a sample-barcoded 5' primer and a J-beta primer mix characterized a second PCR of about 7 to 12 cycles. MiXCR, run by TCRdb on the 5' RACE reads, gives a single entry per CDR3 protein. Found here are roughly 830,000 distinct CDR3 sequences, around 62% of them singletons; the top ten hold around a quarter. After removal of 0 bases from V and 2 bases from J, the junction contained 4 bases not matched to a gene. The CDR3 extends over 15 amino acids. The V gene's germline CDR1 is DFQATT and CDR2 SNEGSKA (reference sequence). Every sample had a minimum of 6.5 million PBMCs isolated. Total RNA was isolated from each sample in quantities of at least 5 micrograms.

This sequence joins TRBV20-1 and TRBJ2-5, with 9 bases lining up with TRBD1. The source of this sequence is a man aged 25-40 years in good health. The sample consisted of blood. This chain's CDR3 is CSARDGTGPQETQYF. DNA for the CDR3: TGCAGTGCTAGAGATGGGACAGGGCCACAAGAGACCCAGTACTTC.